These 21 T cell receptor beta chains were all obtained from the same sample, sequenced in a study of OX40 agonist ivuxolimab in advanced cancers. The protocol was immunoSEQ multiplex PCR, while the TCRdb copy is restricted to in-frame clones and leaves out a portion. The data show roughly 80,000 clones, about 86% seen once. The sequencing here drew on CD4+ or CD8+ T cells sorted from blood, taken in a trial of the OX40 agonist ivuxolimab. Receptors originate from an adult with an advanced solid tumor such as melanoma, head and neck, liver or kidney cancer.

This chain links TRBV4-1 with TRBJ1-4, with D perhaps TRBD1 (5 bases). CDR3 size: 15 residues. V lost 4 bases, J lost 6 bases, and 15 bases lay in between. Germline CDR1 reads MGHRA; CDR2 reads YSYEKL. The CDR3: CASSPQTGTDEKLFF. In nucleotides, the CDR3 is TGCGCCAGCAGCCCCCAGACCGGGACGGATGAAAAACTGTTTTTT.

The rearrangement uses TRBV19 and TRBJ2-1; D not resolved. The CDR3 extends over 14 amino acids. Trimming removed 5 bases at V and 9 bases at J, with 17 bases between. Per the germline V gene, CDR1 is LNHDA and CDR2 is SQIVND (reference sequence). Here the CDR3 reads CASSVAIHKGEQFF. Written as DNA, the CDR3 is TGTGCCAGTAGTGTCGCCATCCACAAGGGTGAGCAGTTCTTC.

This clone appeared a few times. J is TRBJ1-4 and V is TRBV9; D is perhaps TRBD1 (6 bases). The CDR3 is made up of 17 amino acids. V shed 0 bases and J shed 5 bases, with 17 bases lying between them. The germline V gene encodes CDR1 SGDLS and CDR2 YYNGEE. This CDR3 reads CASSVATGGATNEKLFF. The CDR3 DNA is TGTGCCAGCAGCGTAGCTACGGGGGGGGCCACAAATGAAAAACTGTTTTTT.

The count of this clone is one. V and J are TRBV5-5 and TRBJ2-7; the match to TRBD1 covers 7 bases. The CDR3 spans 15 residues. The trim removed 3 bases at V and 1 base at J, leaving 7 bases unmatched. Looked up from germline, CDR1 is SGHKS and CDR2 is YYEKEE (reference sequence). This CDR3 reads CASSSPGTASYEQYF. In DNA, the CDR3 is TGTGCCAGCAGCTCTCCCGGGACAGCTTCCTACGAGCAGTACTTC.

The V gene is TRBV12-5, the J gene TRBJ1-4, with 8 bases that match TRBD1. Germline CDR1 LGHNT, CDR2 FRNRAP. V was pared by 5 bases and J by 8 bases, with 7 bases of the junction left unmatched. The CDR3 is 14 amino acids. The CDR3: CASGSDRGREKLFF. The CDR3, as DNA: TGTGCTAGTGGTAGTGACAGGGGACGCGAAAAACTGTTTTTT.

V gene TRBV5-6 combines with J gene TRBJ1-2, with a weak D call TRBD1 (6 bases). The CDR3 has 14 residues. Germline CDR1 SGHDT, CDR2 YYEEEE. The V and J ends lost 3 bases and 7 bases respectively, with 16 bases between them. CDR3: CASSSLGGRSGYTF. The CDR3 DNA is TGTGCCAGCAGCTCCTTAGGGGGTCGATCTGGCTACACCTTC.

CDR3 in DNA: TGCGCCAGCAGCCGGGCTCAGGTCACTGAAGCTTTCTTT. It yields the protein CASSRAQVTEAFF. V is TRBV4-3 and J is TRBJ1-1; D ambiguous. Germline loops: CDR1 LGHNA, CDR2 YSLEER. The CDR3 is made up of 13 amino acids. The germline V and J ends were trimmed by 4 bases and 4 bases, with 10 bases remaining between them.

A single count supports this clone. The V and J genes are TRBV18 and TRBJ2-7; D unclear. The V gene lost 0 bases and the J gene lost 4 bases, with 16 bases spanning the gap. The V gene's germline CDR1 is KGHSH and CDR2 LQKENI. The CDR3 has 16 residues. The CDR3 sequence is CASSPPNSRNSYEQYF. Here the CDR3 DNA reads TGTGCCAGCTCACCACCGAATAGCAGGAATTCATACGAGCAGTACTTC.

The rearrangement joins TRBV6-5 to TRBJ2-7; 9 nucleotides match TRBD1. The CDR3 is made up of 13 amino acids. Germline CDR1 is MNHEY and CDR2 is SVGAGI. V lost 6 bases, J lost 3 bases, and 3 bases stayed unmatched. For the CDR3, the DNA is TGTGCCAGCAGGTACAGGGGGCACTACGAGCAGTACTTC. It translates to CASRYRGHYEQYF.

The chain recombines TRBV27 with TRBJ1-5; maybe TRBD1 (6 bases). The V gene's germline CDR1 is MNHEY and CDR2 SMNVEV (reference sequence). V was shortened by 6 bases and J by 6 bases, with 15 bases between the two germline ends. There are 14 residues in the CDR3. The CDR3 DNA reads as TGTGCCAGCAGGGGACTGGGAGGGGGTCAGCCCCAGCATTTT. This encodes CASRGLGGGQPQHF.

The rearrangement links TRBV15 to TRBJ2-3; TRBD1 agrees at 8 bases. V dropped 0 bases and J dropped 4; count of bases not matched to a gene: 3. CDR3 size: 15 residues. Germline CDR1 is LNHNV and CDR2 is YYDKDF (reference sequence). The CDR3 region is CATSRDRGRSDTQYF. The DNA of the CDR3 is TGTGCCACCAGCAGAGACAGGGGGCGGTCAGATACGCAGTATTTT.

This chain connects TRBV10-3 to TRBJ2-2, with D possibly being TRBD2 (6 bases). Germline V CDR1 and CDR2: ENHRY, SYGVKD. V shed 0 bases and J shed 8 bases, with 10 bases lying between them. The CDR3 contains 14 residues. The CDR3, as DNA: TGTGCCATCAGTGAGTCTGGCGGGGCGGGGGAGCTGTTTTTT. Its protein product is CAISESGGAGELFF.

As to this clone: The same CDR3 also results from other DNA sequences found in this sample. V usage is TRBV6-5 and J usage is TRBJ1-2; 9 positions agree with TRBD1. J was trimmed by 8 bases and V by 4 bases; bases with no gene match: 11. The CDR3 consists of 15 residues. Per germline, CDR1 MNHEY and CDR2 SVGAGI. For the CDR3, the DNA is TGTGCCAGCAGTTCTTTACTACAGGGGGCGCGGGGCTACACCTTC. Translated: CASSSLLQGARGYTF.

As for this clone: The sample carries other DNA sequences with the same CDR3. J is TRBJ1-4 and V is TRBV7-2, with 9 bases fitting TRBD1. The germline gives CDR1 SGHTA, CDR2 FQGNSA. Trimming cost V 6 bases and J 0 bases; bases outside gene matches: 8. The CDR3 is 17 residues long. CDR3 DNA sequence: TGTGCCAGCAGGACCGGGACAGGGCATGCAACTAATGAAAAACTGTTTTTT. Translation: CASRTGTGHATNEKLFF.

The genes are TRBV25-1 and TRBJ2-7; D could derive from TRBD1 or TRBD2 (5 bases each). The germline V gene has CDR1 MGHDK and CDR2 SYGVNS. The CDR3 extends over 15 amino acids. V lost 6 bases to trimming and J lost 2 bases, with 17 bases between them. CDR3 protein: CASRRDGGGPYEQYF. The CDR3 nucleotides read TGTGCCAGCAGGAGGGACGGTGGGGGACCCTACGAGCAGTACTTC.

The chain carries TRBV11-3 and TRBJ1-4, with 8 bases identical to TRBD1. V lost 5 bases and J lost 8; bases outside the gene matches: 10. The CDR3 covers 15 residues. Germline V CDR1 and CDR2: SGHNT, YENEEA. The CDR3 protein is CASSPLPGQEEKLFF. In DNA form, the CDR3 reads TGTGCCAGCAGCCCTCTACCGGGACAGGAAGAAAAACTGTTTTTT.

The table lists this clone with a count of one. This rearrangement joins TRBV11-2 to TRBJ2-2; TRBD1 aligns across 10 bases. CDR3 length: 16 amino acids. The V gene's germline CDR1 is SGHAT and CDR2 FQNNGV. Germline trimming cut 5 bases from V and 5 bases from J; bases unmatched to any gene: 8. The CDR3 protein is CASSARTGGGTGELFF. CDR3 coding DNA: TGTGCCAGCAGCGCCCGGACAGGGGGAGGGACCGGGGAGCTGTTTTTT.

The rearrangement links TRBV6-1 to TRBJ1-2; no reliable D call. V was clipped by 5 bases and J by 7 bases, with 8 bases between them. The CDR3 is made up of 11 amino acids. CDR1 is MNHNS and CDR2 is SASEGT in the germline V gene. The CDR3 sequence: CASSYIGGYTF. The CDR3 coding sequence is TGTGCCAGCAGTTACATCGGTGGCTACACCTTC.

This chain's CDR3 is CASSYWGAHTYNEQFF. As DNA, the CDR3 is TGTGCCAGCAGTTATTGGGGGGCGCACACCTACAATGAGCAGTTCTTC. The chain carries TRBV6-9 and TRBJ2-1; D tentatively fits TRBD1 or TRBD2 (6 bases each). V was shortened by 1 base and J by 2 bases, with 12 bases between the two germline ends. CDR1 is MNHGY, CDR2 SVAAGI, per germline. The CDR3 covers 16 residues.

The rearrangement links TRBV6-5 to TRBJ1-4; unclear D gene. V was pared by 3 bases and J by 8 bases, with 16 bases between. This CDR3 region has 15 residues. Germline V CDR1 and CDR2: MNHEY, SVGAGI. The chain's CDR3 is CASSYAGGRKEKLFF. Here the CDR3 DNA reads TGTGCCAGCAGTTATGCGGGCGGCAGGAAGGAAAAACTGTTTTTT.

This chain's CDR3 is CASSRAVDRYEQYF. The CDR3 DNA follows: TGTGCCAGCAGTCGCGCGGTCGATAGGTACGAGCAGTACTTC. This chain joins TRBV6-1 and TRBJ2-7; D call uncertain. V was cut by 5 bases and J by 4 bases, with 15 bases left in between. Per germline, CDR1 MNHNS and CDR2 SASEGT. The CDR3 consists of 14 residues.